This is a list of T cell receptor beta chains from one sample in a study of cytomegalovirus exposure and HLA in healthy donors. TCRdb's table, derived via immunoSEQ multiplex PCR, lists solely in-frame clones and lacks some. The sample holds around 100,000 clones, roughly 79% seen once. Specimen: PBMCs. The source is a man aged 55 to 69 in good health and CMV-seropositive. The CDR3 runs from the conserved cysteine through the conserved F or W. The D gene is left open where the match is weak. Size is omitted from some rows. Given values are once, few, many or a class for expanded clones.

>TRBV9|TRBJ2-5|-|TRBD1
CASSVGGGGTAQETQYF
TGTGCCAGCAGCGTAGGGGGTGGTGGGACAGCCCAAGAGACCCAGTACTTC
>TRBV11-2|TRBJ2-7|-|-
CASSSYRGLGLGQYF
TGTGCCAGCAGCTCCTACCGCGGGTTGGGTTTGGGACAGTACTTC
>TRBV5-1|TRBJ1-6|once|TRBD1
CASSLGTADNSPLHF
TGCGCCAGCAGCTTAGGGACAGCGGATAATTCACCCCTCCACTTT
>TRBV30|TRBJ2-5|-|TRBD2
CACNRGGRGQETQYF
TGTGCCTGTAACCGAGGAGGGAGGGGTCAAGAGACCCAGTACTTC
>TRBV5-4|TRBJ2-2|-|TRBD1
CASSRITGGTGELFF
TGTGCCAGCAGCCGCATCACAGGGGGCACCGGGGAGCTGTTTTTT
>TRBV27|TRBJ2-1|-|-
CASSSVAMGNEQFF
TGTGCCAGCAGTTCTGTAGCGATGGGCAATGAGCAGTTCTTC
>TRBV6-1|TRBJ2-7|-|-
CASSGQTALRSYEQYF
TGTGCCAGCAGTGGGCAGACAGCCCTACGCTCCTACGAGCAGTACTTC
>TRBV19|TRBJ1-1|-|-
CASSKDSWNTEAFF
TGTGCCAGTAGTAAGGACAGCTGGAACACTGAAGCTTTCTTT
>TRBV5-4|TRBJ1-1|-|-
CASSPRTDTEAFF
TGTGCCAGCAGCCCTAGGACAGACACTGAAGCTTTCTTT
>TRBV10-3|TRBJ1-1|-|TRBD1
CAISESAGGRTEAFF
TGTGCCATCAGTGAGTCAGCAGGGGGCAGGACTGAAGCTTTCTTT
>TRBV4-2|TRBJ2-5|-|TRBD1
CASSQRTGLYQETQYF
TGTGCCAGCAGCCAACGGACAGGTTTATACCAAGAGACCCAGTACTTC
>TRBV5-1|TRBJ2-7|-|TRBD1
CASSPRQGPYEQYF
TGCGCCAGCAGCCCCAGACAGGGCCCCTACGAGCAGTACTTC
>TRBV7-2|TRBJ2-7|-|TRBD1
CASSLNPGGSYEQYF
TGTGCCAGCAGCTTAAATCCAGGGGGCTCCTACGAGCAGTACTTC
>TRBV12-2|TRBJ2-7|-|-
CASRSSYPDSTKYEQYF
TGTGCAAGTCGCTCCTCTTATCCGGACAGTACCAAATACGAGCAGTACTTC
>TRBV18|TRBJ1-1|-|-
CASSSGTYEAFF
TGTGCCAGCTCATCAGGTACCTATGAAGCTTTCTTT
>TRBV5-1|TRBJ2-2|-|-
CASSLAGTTGEGELFF
TGCGCCAGCAGCTTGGCCGGGACAACTGGGGAAGGGGAGCTGTTTTTT
>TRBV28|TRBJ1-4|-|TRBD1
CASRPSYRGPNEKLFF
TGTGCCAGCAGGCCTTCCTACAGGGGTCCTAATGAAAAACTGTTTTTT
>TRBV5-6|TRBJ1-5|few|TRBD1
CASSSSGQGYQPQHF
TGTGCCAGCAGCTCCTCGGGACAGGGCTATCAGCCCCAGCATTTT
>TRBV18|TRBJ1-4|-|TRBD1
CASSPTLQGGNEKLFF
TGTGCCAGCTCACCCACCTTACAGGGGGGTAATGAAAAACTGTTTTTT
>TRBV9|TRBJ2-3|-|-
CASSLPPGGTDTQYF
TGTGCCAGCAGCCTCCCTCCGGGGGGCACAGATACGCAGTATTTT
>TRBV5-4|TRBJ2-1|-|TRBD1
CASTVGTGGGNEQFF
TGTGCCAGCACCGTAGGAACAGGGGGCGGGAATGAGCAGTTCTTC
>TRBV5-1|TRBJ2-3|-|TRBD2
CASSQRGIRDTQYF
TGCGCCAGCAGCCAGCGGGGGATTCGAGATACGCAGTATTTT
>TRBV6-6|TRBJ1-5|once|-
CASSYNRLQPQHF
TGTGCCAGCAGTTACAACAGGCTGCAGCCCCAGCATTTT
>TRBV5-4|TRBJ2-2|-|-
CASSSEALYTGELFF
TGTGCCAGCAGCTCGGAGGCACTTTACACCGGGGAGCTGTTTTTT
>TRBV27|TRBJ2-7|-|TRBD1
CASSAPGQGVYEQYF
TGTGCCAGCAGTGCACCGGGACAGGGGGTCTACGAGCAGTACTTC
>TRBV4-3|TRBJ2-6|few|-
CASSQEDSARFSGANVLTF
TGCGCCAGCAGCCAAGAAGACAGTGCCCGATTCTCTGGGGCCAACGTCCTGACTTTC
>TRBV5-5|TRBJ2-7|-|TRBD2
CASSLGHAGGGSYEQYF
TGTGCCAGCAGCTTGGGCCACGCGGGCGGGGGTTCCTACGAGCAGTACTTC
>TRBV27|TRBJ2-5|-|TRBD1
CASSPGQPETQYF
TGTGCCAGCAGTCCGGGACAGCCAGAGACCCAGTACTTC
>TRBV5-1|TRBJ1-6|-|TRBD1
CASSLARQGAFSPLHF
TGCGCCAGCAGCTTGGCCAGACAGGGTGCCTTCTCACCCCTCCACTTT
>TRBV28|TRBJ1-3|-|TRBD1
CASSLLQGAGGNTIYF
TGTGCCAGCAGTTTATTACAGGGGGCTGGGGGAAACACCATATATTTT
>TRBV4-2|TRBJ1-5|many|-
CASSQDEAEPQHF
TGTGCCAGCAGCCAAGATGAGGCGGAGCCCCAGCATTTT
>TRBV5-6|TRBJ1-1|-|TRBD1
CASSLVGQGNTEAFF
TGTGCCAGCAGCTTGGTCGGACAGGGGAACACTGAAGCTTTCTTT
>TRBV5-1|TRBJ2-1|-|TRBD2
CASSSGTSGGVSSYNEQFF
TGCGCCAGCAGCTCCGGGACTAGCGGGGGGGTTAGCTCCTACAATGAGCAGTTCTTC